A single T cell receptor beta chain is shown here with its context. As yet, its antigen is unknown. The data stem from a study of T cell repertoires in cytomegalovirus infection. In TCRdb, the reads were re-called with MiXCR into one record per CDR3 protein. Found here are under 450,000 distinct CDR3 sequences, about 35% of them singletons; the top ten hold roughly 12%. V dropped 1 base and J dropped 10 bases, with 15 bases sitting between them. Germline values: CDR1 SGHDN, CDR2 FVKESK. This CDR3 region has 14 residues. This TCR was sampled from a human donor in good health (CMV status not recorded). Some clones in this sample may be carry-over from other donors' samples. The sequences come from cultured PBMCs, collected from culture after CMV antigen stimulation. The rearrangement links TRBV14 to TRBJ2-3; D is possibly TRBD2 (6 bases). CDR3 in amino acids: CASSQAGGTPSQYF. CDR3 in DNA: TGTGCCAGCAGCCAAGCTGGGGGGACCCCCTCGCAGTATTTT. Filled out from reference TRBV14 and TRBJ2-3, the complete variable domain reads EAGVTQFPSHSVIEKGQTVTLRCDPISGHDNLYWYRRVMGKEIKFLLHFVKESKQDESGMPNNRFLAERTGGTYSTLKVQPAELEDSGVYFCASSQAGGTPSQYFGPGTRLTVL.